Sequencing of this TCR beta chain was carried out in a study of T cells after yellow fever vaccination. At the level of the study: The authors sorted the EM, EMRA, CM and Tscm memory subsets using CD3, CD45RA, CCR7 and CD95. Study results and limitations: Sorted memory subsets showed almost no vaccine-responding clonotypes on day 0. The secondary response was weaker but peaked faster, day 5 versus 15.

V trimming: 2 bases; J trimming: 5 bases; junction bases outside the gene matches: 7. There are 17 residues in the CDR3. CDR1 is DFQATT, CDR2 SNEGSKA, per germline (reference sequence). 5'RACE template switching added a universal primer site and UMIs to TCR cDNA. TCRdb reprocessed the 5' RACE reads with MiXCR, giving one entry per CDR3 protein. The sample consists of around 25,000 distinct CDR3 sequences, under 5.5% of them appearing once. This clonotype was detected ten times or more. This receptor was taken from a man aged 18 to 35 who received the YFV17D yellow fever vaccine. This specimen consisted of PBMCs, either bulk or a sorted T-cell subset (CD4+, CD8+, memory, or dextramer-sorted; not recorded which), obtained on the day of the yellow fever booster vaccination. This sequence joins TRBV20-1 and TRBJ2-3; 16 bases fit TRBD2. DNA of the CDR3: TGCAGTGCTAGAACCGGGACTAGCGGGGGGGAGCGAGATACGCAGTATTTT. This codes for CSARTGTSGGERDTQYF.